What follows are 3 T cell receptor beta chains derived from one specimen sequenced in a study of blood T cells in healthy people across ages. A second PCR of 7 to 11 cycles used a sample-barcoded 5' primer and a J-beta primer mix. TCRdb re-derived calls from the 5' RACE reads in MiXCR, one entry per CDR3 protein. The table has roughly 1,700,000 distinct CDR3 sequences, roughly 27% seen once; the top ten hold about 8%. The sequencing input was blood. The receptors originated from a woman under 40 in good health.

V is TRBV20-1 and J is TRBJ2-1; possible D gene TRBD2, 5 bases. The J call may be incorrect, as the DNA end agrees better with TRBJ2-7. Germline assignment: CDR1 DFQATT and CDR2 SNEGSKA (reference sequence). This CDR3 comprises 16 residues. The CDR3 region is CSARVQSASSYNEQYF. The DNA of the CDR3 is TGCAGTGCTAGAGTCCAAAGCGCTAGCTCCTACAATGAGCAGTACTTC.

The chain links TRBV21-1 to TRBJ2-1; the D call of TRBD1 is as the table states it, not checked on the DNA. TRBV21-1 is recorded as a pseudogene. The CDR3 contains 10 residues. DNA for the CDR3: TGTGCCAGCAGCCCCCCCACGGAGTTCTTC. Translating gives CASSPPTEFF.

This chain connects TRBV29-1 to TRBJ2-3; TRBD2 matches at 10 bases. Trimming at V came to 7 bases and at J to 4 bases, leaving 11 bases not matched to a gene. This CDR3 spans 15 amino acids. Germline V gene sequence: CDR1 SQVTM, CDR2 ANQGSEA. CDR3 sequence (DNA): TGCAGCGCTGTCCCTAGCGGGAGTTTCTCAGATACGCAGTATTTT. This encodes CSAVPSGSFSDTQYF.